The entry below describes one TCR beta chain. Antigen unknown. Measured with immunoSEQ multiplex PCR; TCRdb has only the in-frame clones, and not every one. This repertoire shows about 1.1 million clones, approximately 80% found once; its top ten account for 0.52%. This entry comes from a study of shared clonotypes between healthy human individuals. General study findings and limits: Limitation of the genetic and exposure-history diversity represented came from the few donors. Larger richness was generally estimated for naive than memory subsets. Roughly 5% of naive CD4 clonotypes were common to several donors.

The germline CDR1 and CDR2 sequences are SGDLS and YYNGEE. With V trimmed by 0 bases and J by 1 base, 4 bases remained unmatched. CDR3 length: 15 amino acids. Sequencing input: memory CD4+ T cells from PBMCs. Subset specified: CD45RA-negative fraction. The receptor's source is a man aged 18 to 30 in good health. Some clones in this sample may be carry-over from other donors' samples. The chain is built from TRBV9 and TRBJ2-7; the match to TRBD1 covers 7 bases. CDR3 loop: CASSVEQGLSYEQYF. DNA for the CDR3: TGTGCCAGCAGCGTAGAACAGGGGCTATCCTACGAGCAGTACTTC.